One and the same sample provided the 25 T cell receptor beta chains below, sequenced in a study of blood T cell repertoires in COVID-19. Method: immunoSEQ multiplex PCR; TCRdb's copy keeps in-frame clones and lacks some. The table shows over 200,000 clones, with 70% to 90% occurring only once. Input material: PBMCs or T cells enriched from blood (not recorded which). The receptors originated from a woman aged 45-59 years who had recovered from COVID-19.

The rearrangement links TRBV28 to TRBJ1-5; D call uncertain. This CDR3 has 13 amino acids. CDR1 MDHEN and CDR2 SYDVKM come from the germline V gene. Trimming took off 3 bases at V and 2 bases at J, with 5 bases between the two ends. The CDR3 DNA is TGTGCCAGCAGTTTCCTTGGCAATCAGCCCCAGCATTTT. It yields the protein CASSFLGNQPQHF.

The chain links TRBV20-1 to TRBJ1-1; D is perhaps TRBD1 (6 bases). CDR1 is DFQATT, CDR2 SNEGSKA, per germline (reference sequence). This CDR3 has 11 amino acids. Trimming took off 5 bases at V and 8 bases at J, with 12 bases between the two ends. The CDR3 region has the DNA TGCAGTGCTTATGACAGGTTGGAAGCTTTCTTT. Amino acids: CSAYDRLEAFF.

The chain has TRBV2 and TRBJ1-2; D is unclear. Germline V CDR1 and CDR2: SNHLY, FYNNEI. This CDR3 is 13 amino acids long. V was shortened by 1 base and J by 5 bases, with 8 bases between the two germline ends. The DNA for the CDR3 is TGTGCCAGCAGTGAAGGGGCCCGATATGGCTACACCTTC. Translation: CASSEGARYGYTF.

V and J are TRBV27 and TRBJ1-5; 7 bases are shared with TRBD1. With 4 bases clipped from V and 3 bases from J, the junction kept 6 bases outside the gene matches. Per germline, CDR1 MNHEY and CDR2 SMNVEV (reference sequence). The CDR3 loop spans 15 amino acids. CDR3 sequence (DNA): TGTGCCAGCAGTTGGACAGGAGATCTCAATCAGCCCCAGCATTTT. As protein: CASSWTGDLNQPQHF.

In its sample, this clone was seen a few times. This sequence joins TRBV5-1 and TRBJ2-1; 7 nucleotides line up with TRBD2. Germline lookup yields CDR1 SGHRS and CDR2 YFSETQ. There are 16 residues in the CDR3. The ends lost 4 bases at V and 3 bases at J; junction bases unmatched: 10. CDR3 DNA: TGCGCCAGCAGCCCTTCCGGCGGGAGTTTCTACAATGAGCAGTTCTTC. Its translation is CASSPSGGSFYNEQFF.

The J gene is TRBJ2-3, the V gene TRBV6-6; TRBD2 aligns across 14 bases. V gave up 5 bases and J gave up 0 bases; unmatched junction bases: 4. CDR3 length: 17 amino acids. Germline CDR1 is MNHNY and CDR2 is SVGAGI (reference sequence). The CDR3 region has the DNA TGTGCCAGCAGTCTGACTAGCGGGAGGGCTAGCACAGATACGCAGTATTTT. Translation gives CASSLTSGRASTDTQYF.

The chain combines TRBV7-3 with TRBJ1-1, with 7 bases that match TRBD1. CDR3 length: 13 residues. J gave up 5 bases and V 4 bases, and 4 bases lay outside the gene matches. Germline assignment: CDR1 SGHTA and CDR2 FQGTGA. The CDR3 DNA is TGTGCCAGCAGCTATAACAGGGGTACTGAAGCTTTCTTT. Its protein product is CASSYNRGTEAFF.

This rearrangement joins TRBV9 to TRBJ2-7; D remains ambiguous. This CDR3 is 15 amino acids long. Trimming stripped 3 bases from V and 9 bases from J, with 22 bases between. Germline values: CDR1 SGDLS, CDR2 YYNGEE. The CDR3 region has the DNA TGTGCCAGCAGCGCCCGCCCGACTCCCCGCCCCGGGCAGTACTTC. Amino acid sequence: CASSARPTPRPGQYF.

This chain joins TRBV7-2 and TRBJ2-2; 12 bases agree with TRBD2. CDR1 SGHTA and CDR2 FQGNSA come from the germline V gene. The CDR3 spans 17 residues. V lost 4 bases to trimming and J lost 5 bases; unmatched junction nucleotides: 8. CDR3 nucleotides: TGTGCCAGCAGCTCCTCCCGGACTAGCGGGACGACCGGGGAGCTGTTTTTT. Residues: CASSSSRTSGTTGELFF.

V gene TRBV11-3 combines with J gene TRBJ2-2, with 7 bases identical to TRBD1. This CDR3 is built from 14 residues. Trimming cost V 8 bases and J 1 base; bases outside gene matches: 4. Germline V gene sequence: CDR1 SGHNT, CDR2 YENEEA. The CDR3 reads CASRRQGNTGELFF. CDR3 in DNA: TGTGCCAGCCGGCGACAGGGGAACACCGGGGAGCTGTTTTTT.

The CDR3 DNA is TGTGCCAGCAGCCTTAGCCGGGCGGGGGGCAATACACCCCTCCACTTT. Encoded protein: CASSLSRAGGNTPLHF. This rearrangement joins TRBV7-2 to TRBJ1-6; possibly TRBD1 for D (6 bases). Germline assignment: CDR1 SGHTA and CDR2 FQGNSA. The CDR3 extends over 16 amino acids. Trimming cost V 5 bases and J 11 bases, with 22 bases left between them.

The sample holds one count of this clone. This chain links TRBV28 with TRBJ2-2; 11 bases fit TRBD2. The CDR3 runs to 15 residues. The germline V gene has CDR1 MDHEN and CDR2 SYDVKM. V lost 6 bases, J lost 6 bases, and 6 bases stayed unmatched. The CDR3 protein is CASRGLAGGAGELFF. The CDR3 coding sequence is TGTGCCAGCAGGGGTCTAGCGGGAGGCGCCGGGGAGCTGTTTTTT.

Comments on this clone: The sample carries other DNA sequences with the same CDR3. The chain recombines TRBV5-1 with TRBJ1-2, with 7 bases identical to TRBD1. After removal of 0 bases from V and 0 bases from J, the junction contained 5 bases not matched to a gene. CDR1 SGHRS and CDR2 YFSETQ come from the germline V gene. This CDR3 comprises 16 residues. The CDR3 sequence: CASSLGDRESNYGYTF. As DNA, the CDR3 is TGCGCCAGCAGCTTGGGAGACAGGGAGTCTAACTATGGCTACACCTTC.

In this sample, this clone turned up once. The chain has TRBV24-1 and TRBJ2-1, with TRBD2 matching over 9 bases. After removal of 4 bases from V and 6 bases from J, the junction contained 9 bases not matched to a gene. The CDR3 contains 16 residues. The germline V gene encodes CDR1 KGHDR and CDR2 SFDVKD. CDR3 amino acids: CATSDPAGTSINEQFF. The CDR3 DNA reads as TGTGCCACCAGTGACCCTGCCGGGACTAGCATCAATGAGCAGTTCTTC.

The chain has TRBV5-6 and TRBJ2-7; D is possibly TRBD2 (5 bases). The CDR3 loop spans 11 amino acids. CDR1 is SGHDT and CDR2 is YYEEEE in the germline V gene. V lost 1 base and J 11 bases, leaving 10 bases between the germline ends. The CDR3 DNA reads TGTGCCAGCAGCTTGCAGAAGAGGGAGTACTTC. This sequence encodes CASSLQKREYF.

The rearrangement links TRBV12-3 or TRBV12-4 to TRBJ1-2; no clear D gene. With 3 bases removed from V and 8 bases from J, the gap between germline ends came to 13 bases. CDR3 length equals 13 residues. The CDR3 spells CASSLGRRRGYTF. CDR3 nucleotide sequence: TGTGCCAGCAGTTTGGGCCGCAGAAGAGGCTACACCTTC.

This chain uses TRBV6-5 with TRBJ2-2; possibly TRBD2 for D (5 bases). The germline V and J ends were trimmed by 8 bases and 2 bases, with 12 bases remaining between them. Germline assignment: CDR1 MNHEY and CDR2 SVGAGI. This CDR3 is built from 14 residues. The CDR3 loop is CASLRGINTGELFF. The CDR3 DNA reads as TGTGCCAGCCTTAGAGGGATCAACACCGGGGAGCTGTTTTTT.

The chain has TRBV5-1 and TRBJ2-2; D remains ambiguous. Germline assignment: CDR1 SGHRS and CDR2 YFSETQ. This CDR3 has 17 residues. Trimming left V 1 base short and J 8 bases short, with 21 bases between. The CDR3: CASSLQLVSALGGELFF. The DNA of the CDR3 is TGCGCCAGCAGCTTGCAGCTCGTCTCGGCCCTAGGTGGGGAGCTGTTTTTT.

In the case of this clone: The junction does not match germline at one end; this may be a read error. V usage is TRBV7-7 and J usage is TRBJ1-2; TRBD1 aligns across 9 bases. There are 14 residues in the CDR3. Germline CDR1 reads SSHAT; CDR2 reads FNYEAQ (reference sequence). CDR3 sequence: CASSSRTGDYGYTF. Written as DNA, the CDR3 is TGTGCTAGCAGCTCCCGGACAGGGGACTATGGCTACACCTTC.

This clone was recorded only once. V and J are TRBV28 and TRBJ1-2; TRBD1 might be the D (6 bases). Trimming pared 7 bases from V and 8 bases from J, leaving 14 bases between. CDR3 size: 12 residues. Germline lookup yields CDR1 MDHEN and CDR2 SYDVKM. The CDR3 region is CASNLQGSGYTF. The DNA for the CDR3 is TGTGCCAGCAACCTACAGGGCTCGGGCTACACCTTC.

The chain combines TRBV21-1 with TRBJ2-2; no check of the table's D call, TRBD2, against the DNA was made. TRBV21-1 constitutes a pseudogene. The CDR3 sequence is 14 residues long. CDR3 bases: TGTGCCAGCAGCGAAAGACGGGGTGGCGGGGAGCTGTTTTTT. This codes for CASSERRGGGELFF.

This chain connects TRBV18 to TRBJ1-1, with 11 bases that match TRBD1. In germline, CDR1 is KGHSH, CDR2 LQKENI. V dropped 2 bases and J dropped 3; count of bases not matched to a gene: 14. This CDR3 is 19 amino acids long. As DNA, the CDR3 is TGTGCCAGCTCACCATATCGGACAGGGGGCATCATGGTTGACACTGAAGCTTTCTTT. Translation gives CASSPYRTGGIMVDTEAFF.

In its sample, this clone was seen once. The V call is TRBV24-1, the J call TRBJ2-2, with 10 bases lining up with TRBD2. Trimming removed 9 bases from V and 4 bases from J; junction bases left unmatched: 10. The germline CDR1 and CDR2 sequences are KGHDR and SFDVKD. The CDR3 has 16 amino acids. The DNA for the CDR3 is TGTGCCACCGGATTAGCGGGAGGCGGGGCCACCGGGGAGCTGTTTTTT. Protein sequence: CATGLAGGGATGELFF.

The chain couples TRBV5-6 to TRBJ1-2; 9 bases align to TRBD1. CDR1 and CDR2 (germline): SGHDT, YYEEEE. V shed 0 bases, J shed 4 bases, and the junction held 1 base outside the gene matches. There are 14 residues in the CDR3. CDR3 loop: CASSLVGQGYGYTF. The CDR3 coding sequence is TGTGCCAGCAGCTTGGTGGGACAGGGCTATGGCTACACCTTC.

This clone appeared a single time. The chain uses TRBV6-1 and TRBJ1-3; 8 bases match TRBD1. V was pared by 4 bases and J by 0 bases, with 8 bases of the junction left unmatched. The germline V gene has CDR1 MNHNS and CDR2 SASEGT. The CDR3 has 17 residues. Here the CDR3 reads CASSAGTGDNSGNTIYF. The CDR3 DNA follows: TGTGCCAGCAGTGCCGGGACAGGTGATAACTCTGGAAACACCATATATTTT.